The clone carrying this T cell receptor (beta chain) was counted a few times. The target antigen is unknown. The CDR3 runs 15 residues. J gave up 2 bases and V 5 bases, and 7 bases lay outside the gene matches. CDR1 and CDR2 (germline): SQVTM, ANQGSEA. Amplified TCR beta CDR3 regions came from RNA transcripts. First-round RT-PCR with HTBI primers amplified the TCR CDR3 region. One entry per CDR3 protein, called by TCRdb with MiXCR from the multiplex PCR reads. The sample records hundreds of thousands of distinct CDR3 sequences, 11% to 15% being singletons. The data were taken from a study of T cells in Graves' hyperthyroidism and ophthalmopathy. Study conclusions and caveats: For ophthalmopathy, model prediction preceded onset by a median about six months.

This sample holds PBMCs from roughly 10 ml fresh peripheral blood. This clonotype was sampled from a woman aged 25 to 45 with Graves' hyperthyroidism. Sequenced input: blood. The V and J genes are TRBV29-1 and TRBJ2-3; 10 bases align to TRBD2. In nucleotides, the CDR3 is TGCAGCGTTCACTGGACTAGCGGCTACACAGATACGCAGTATTTT. Protein product: CSVHWTSGYTDTQYF.